Following are 31 T cell receptor beta chains from one sample sequenced in a study of blood T cell repertoires in COVID-19. Profiling relied on immunoSEQ multiplex PCR, and the TCRdb table lists in-frame clones only, not all of them. The sample carries approximately 280,000 clones, 90% recorded once. Sequencing was done on a sample of PBMCs or T cells enriched from blood (not recorded which). The origin of the receptors is a woman between 18 and 30 years old with acute COVID-19.

The chain couples TRBV5-1 to TRBJ1-1; D ambiguous. V was pared by 0 bases and J by 3 bases, with 9 bases between. This CDR3 is 14 amino acids long. Per the germline V gene, CDR1 is SGHRS and CDR2 is YFSETQ. The CDR3, as DNA: TGCGCCAGCAGCTTGGAGCGGATCGACACTGAAGCTTTCTTT. Protein sequence: CASSLERIDTEAFF.

The chain carries TRBV5-1 and TRBJ2-1, with D unresolved. CDR1 is SGHRS, CDR2 YFSETQ, per germline. The CDR3 sequence is 12 residues long. Trimming stripped 0 bases from V and 15 bases from J, with 13 bases between. The CDR3 coding sequence is TGCGCCAGCAGCTTGGATCGTCGTTTTCGGTTCTTC. Translated, it gives CASSLDRRFRFF.

The chain uses TRBV4-2 and TRBJ2-2, with D perhaps matching TRBD2 (5 bases). Germline CDR1 reads LGHNA; CDR2 reads YNFKEQ. This CDR3 has 15 residues. V was shortened by 8 bases and J by 1 base, with 14 bases between the two germline ends. The chain's CDR3 is CASGRGLVNTGELFF. CDR3 coding DNA: TGTGCCAGCGGGAGAGGGCTCGTGAACACCGGGGAGCTGTTTTTT.

The chain has TRBV4-1 and TRBJ1-3; D uncertain. Trimming pared 1 base from V and 0 bases from J, leaving 10 bases between. The CDR3 runs 16 residues. CDR1 is MGHRA and CDR2 is YSYEKL in the germline V gene. The DNA of the CDR3 is TGCGCCAGCAGCCAAGTTCACAGCCACTCTGGAAACACCATATATTTT. Translated: CASSQVHSHSGNTIYF.

The rearrangement links TRBV6-4 to TRBJ2-1; 9 bases line up with TRBD2. CDR3 size: 15 residues. V gave up 6 bases and J gave up 1 base; unmatched junction bases: 4. CDR1 and CDR2 from the germline V gene are MRHNA and SNTAGT. For the CDR3, the DNA is TGTGCCAGCAGCATACTAGCGGGTTCCTACAATGAGCAGTTCTTC. Amino acids: CASSILAGSYNEQFF.

This clone was detected only a few times. The V call is TRBV18, the J call TRBJ2-2; TRBD1 matches at 8 bases. The CDR3 runs to 15 residues. CDR1 and CDR2 from the germline V gene are KGHSH and LQKENI. V gave up 4 bases and J gave up 2 bases; unmatched junction bases: 3. The CDR3 coding sequence is TGTGCCAGCTCACAGGGACAGGTTAACACCGGGGAGCTGTTTTTT. It yields the protein CASSQGQVNTGELFF.

The chain joins TRBV28 to TRBJ2-5; the match to TRBD1 covers 8 bases. The CDR3 sequence is 19 residues long. Germline-derived CDR1 and CDR2 are MDHEN and SYDVKM. The trim removed 2 bases at V and 0 bases at J, leaving 14 bases unmatched. The CDR3 bases are TGTGCCAGCAGTTTACAAAACACCAGGACAGGGTCGCACCAAGAGACCCAGTACTTC. It specifies CASSLQNTRTGSHQETQYF. The full variable domain, in which reference TRBV28 and TRBJ2-5 provide the parts outside the CDR3, is DVKVTQSSRYLVKRTGEKVFLECVQDMDHENMFWYRQDPGLGLRLIYFSYDVKMKEKGDIPEGYSVSREKKERFSLILESASTNQTSMYLCASSLQNTRTGSHQETQYFGPGTRLLVL.

V and J are TRBV11-2 and TRBJ2-1; 7 bases are shared with TRBD1. Trimming cost V 1 base and J 4 bases; bases outside gene matches: 10. The germline V gene encodes CDR1 SGHAT and CDR2 FQNNGV. This CDR3 comprises 17 residues. CDR3 protein: CASSLVLTARGYNEQFF. The CDR3 nucleotides read TGTGCCAGCAGCTTAGTTCTTACGGCCAGGGGGTACAATGAGCAGTTCTTC.

The rearrangement links TRBV7-2 to TRBJ2-1; the match to TRBD1 covers 9 bases. Germline V gene data show CDR1 as SGHTA and CDR2 as FQGNSA. Trimming took 1 base from V and 5 from J; bases not matched to a gene: 6. CDR3 length: 16 residues. CDR3 sequence: CASSLVWTGADNEQFF. The CDR3 DNA reads TGTGCCAGCAGCTTAGTTTGGACAGGGGCAGACAATGAGCAGTTCTTC. The variable domain in full, completed from reference TRBV7-2 and TRBJ2-1, reads GAGVSQSPSNKVTEKGKDVELRCDPISGHTALYWYRQSLGQGLEFLIYFQGNSAPDKSGLPSDRFSAERTGGSVSTLTIQRTQQEDSAVYLCASSLVWTGADNEQFFGPGTRLTVL.

The chain employs TRBV30 and TRBJ1-1, with 8 bases lining up with TRBD1. This CDR3 is built from 16 residues. Looked up from germline, CDR1 is GTSNPN and CDR2 is SVGIG (reference sequence). The ends lost 3 bases at V and 0 bases at J; junction bases unmatched: 9. This CDR3 is CAWRYDRGAMNTEAFF. The CDR3 bases are TGTGCCTGGAGATACGACAGGGGCGCCATGAACACTGAAGCTTTCTTT.

This clone was counted once. This chain connects TRBV12-3 or TRBV12-4 to TRBJ1-3; 8 bases line up with TRBD1. Trimming at V came to 10 bases and at J to 4 bases, leaving 6 bases not matched to a gene. The CDR3 has 13 residues. The CDR3 sequence is CAIPTGEGNTIYF. The CDR3 nucleotides read TGTGCCATCCCGACAGGGGAGGGAAACACCATATATTTT.

The chain is built from TRBV4-1 and TRBJ2-1, with a tentative D call TRBD2 (6 bases). CDR3 length equals 18 residues. Trimming stripped 0 bases from V and 0 bases from J, with 15 bases between. From germline, CDR1 is MGHRA and CDR2 YSYEKL. The CDR3 sequence: CASSQDRGLLSSYNEQFF. The DNA for the CDR3 is TGCGCCAGCAGCCAAGACCGAGGACTATTAAGCTCCTACAATGAGCAGTTCTTC.

The J gene is TRBJ2-3, the V gene TRBV21-1; TRBD2, the D gene given by the table, was not confirmed from the DNA. TRBV21-1 is a known pseudogene. The CDR3 spans 19 residues. The CDR3 here is CASSKALPTSGRVGDTQYF. DNA for the CDR3: TGTGCCAGCAGCAAAGCCCTACCGACTAGCGGGAGGGTGGGAGATACGCAGTATTTT.

The rearrangement joins TRBV7-3 to TRBJ2-5; TRBD2 is a possible D gene (6 bases). The V gene lost 1 base and the J gene lost 5 bases, with 17 bases spanning the gap. This CDR3 comprises 16 residues. The germline gives CDR1 SGHTA, CDR2 FQGTGA. CDR3 in DNA: TGTGCCAGCAGCTTAAGCGGGACCACCTTGGGCGAGACCCAGTACTTC. Translation: CASSLSGTTLGETQYF.

The chain couples TRBV4-2 to TRBJ1-1; D may be TRBD1 (6 bases). The V end lost 0 bases, the J end lost 11 bases, and 13 bases lay between the germline ends. CDR3 size: 13 residues. Germline V gene sequence: CDR1 LGHNA, CDR2 YNFKEQ. The CDR3 spells CASSQDGGRDAFF. CDR3 nucleotides: TGTGCCAGCAGCCAAGATGGGGGCAGGGATGCTTTCTTT.

This chain joins TRBV29-1 and TRBJ2-1; maybe TRBD2 (6 bases). Germline values: CDR1 SQVTM, CDR2 ANQGSEA. There are 14 residues in the CDR3. V was cut by 4 bases and J by 7 bases, with 17 bases left in between. The CDR3 DNA reads as TGCAGCGTTGGTAGGGGAGCGGGCTGGAATGAGCAGTTCTTC. Its translation: CSVGRGAGWNEQFF.

The V gene is TRBV6-5, the J gene TRBJ2-3; the match to TRBD2 covers 10 bases. There are 15 residues in the CDR3. Germline lookup yields CDR1 MNHEY and CDR2 SVGAGI. The junction had 8 bases not matched to a gene; V was cut back by 6 bases and J by 5 bases. The CDR3 nucleotides read TGTGCCAGCAGCGCGAGCGGGAGGGCCGGAGATACGCAGTATTTT. Residues: CASSASGRAGDTQYF.

The V and J genes are TRBV10-3 and TRBJ1-1; D gene uncertain. CDR1 and CDR2 (germline): ENHRY, SYGVKD. This CDR3 spans 15 amino acids. Trimming cost V 2 bases and J 8 bases, with 18 bases left between them. The CDR3 loop reads CAISEPSAGGQEAFF. The CDR3 DNA sequence: TGTGCCATCAGTGAGCCTTCCGCGGGAGGCCAGGAAGCTTTCTTT.

This clone was found a few times. The chain has TRBV28 and TRBJ1-2, with 11 bases aligning to TRBD1. Germline V lookup: CDR1 MDHEN, CDR2 SYDVKM. CDR3 length: 22 residues. J was trimmed by 3 bases and V by 3 bases; bases with no gene match: 24. The CDR3 loop reads CASSFANRYLRRRTGGDYGYTF. CDR3 sequence (DNA): TGTGCCAGCAGTTTCGCTAACCGTTACTTGAGAAGGAGGACAGGGGGCGACTATGGCTACACCTTC.

The chain is built from TRBV6-5 and TRBJ1-5; TRBD1 is a possible D gene (5 bases). The CDR3 totals 13 residues. V lost 6 bases and J 7 bases, leaving 13 bases between the germline ends. The germline CDR1 and CDR2 sequences are MNHEY and SVGAGI. The CDR3 here is CASRPPGEQPQHF. CDR3 DNA: TGTGCCAGCAGACCGCCGGGGGAACAGCCCCAGCATTTT.

The chain uses TRBV7-8 and TRBJ2-7; possibly TRBD2 for D (6 bases). Germline values: CDR1 SGHVS, CDR2 FQNEAQ. CDR3 size: 16 residues. V was cut by 5 bases and J by 0 bases, with 17 bases left in between. The CDR3 coding sequence is TGTGCCAGCAGCCGTACTAGGGTCGGGGGCTCCTACGAGCAGTACTTC. Translated: CASSRTRVGGSYEQYF.

The chain is built from TRBV29-1 and TRBJ2-3; perhaps TRBD2 as D (6 bases). CDR3 length: 14 residues. Germline CDR1 SQVTM, CDR2 ANQGSEA. V lost 6 bases to trimming and J lost 7 bases, with 20 bases between them. The CDR3: CSVAWLASPNTQYF. CDR3 coding DNA: TGCAGCGTCGCATGGCTAGCGTCTCCGAATACGCAGTATTTT.

The V and J genes are TRBV18 and TRBJ2-1, with 7 bases that match TRBD2. The ends lost 1 base at V and 4 bases at J; junction bases unmatched: 7. Germline V gene lookup returns CDR1 KGHSH and CDR2 LQKENI. The CDR3 extends over 16 amino acids. CDR3 DNA sequence: TGTGCCAGCTCACCACTGCCTAGCGGAGAATACAATGAGCAGTTCTTC. It encodes CASSPLPSGEYNEQFF.

The rearrangement links TRBV10-3 to TRBJ2-3; 8 nucleotides match TRBD2. The V gene's germline CDR1 is ENHRY and CDR2 SYGVKD. V trimming: 8 bases; J trimming: 2 bases; junction bases outside the gene matches: 9. The CDR3 covers 15 residues. This CDR3 is CAIAKRERSTDTQYF. DNA for the CDR3: TGTGCCATCGCAAAGCGGGAGAGGTCCACAGATACGCAGTATTTT.

The rearrangement uses TRBV6-2 or TRBV6-3 and TRBJ2-7, with 9 nucleotides matching TRBD1. Per germline, CDR1 MNHEY and CDR2 SVGEGT. With 0 bases clipped from V and 3 bases from J, the junction kept 6 bases outside the gene matches. The CDR3 is 16 amino acids. As DNA, the CDR3 is TGTGCCAGCAGTTACTCGTTTCGGACAGGGGTCTACGAGCAGTACTTC. Translated, it gives CASSYSFRTGVYEQYF.

The chain has TRBV7-8 and TRBJ2-4; a possible D gene is TRBD2 (5 bases). Trimming shortened V by 8 bases and J by 0 bases, and 20 bases separated the two germline ends. Germline V gene lookup returns CDR1 SGHVS and CDR2 FQNEAQ. The CDR3 contains 17 residues. The CDR3 loop reads CASRGLIASVAKNIQYF. CDR3 nucleotide sequence: TGTGCCAGCCGCGGACTTATAGCCTCCGTAGCCAAAAACATTCAGTACTTC.

This clone was recorded only once. The rearrangement joins TRBV9 to TRBJ2-1, with D maybe TRBD2 (6 bases). The CDR3 has 16 amino acids. The V end lost 0 bases, the J end lost 7 bases, and 17 bases lay between the germline ends. Looked up from germline, CDR1 is SGDLS and CDR2 is YYNGEE. The CDR3, as DNA: TGTGCCAGCAGCGTAGCTTTGCGGGACCCTTGGAATGAGCAGTTCTTC. Amino acids: CASSVALRDPWNEQFF.

The V gene is TRBV10-3, the J gene TRBJ2-1; 13 bases match TRBD2. The CDR3 totals 17 residues. CDR1 ENHRY and CDR2 SYGVKD come from the germline V gene. V dropped 6 bases and J dropped 9; count of bases not matched to a gene: 14. DNA for the CDR3: TGTGCCATCAGAAGGGGGGGGACTAGCGGGATCGCAAGTGAGCAGTTCTTC. As protein: CAIRRGGTSGIASEQFF.

The rearrangement joins TRBV13 to TRBJ1-1, with 9 positions matching TRBD1. This CDR3 is built from 13 residues. The germline gives CDR1 PRHDT, CDR2 FYEKMQ (reference sequence). Unmatched junction bases numbered 4, after V lost 1 base and J lost 10 bases. In DNA, the CDR3 is TGTGCCAGCAGCTTAGAGGGGACAGGGCCAGCTTTCTTT. This encodes CASSLEGTGPAFF.

In its sample, this clone was seen a few times. This sequence joins TRBV5-8 and TRBJ2-7; D unresolved. CDR1 SGHTS and CDR2 YDEGEE come from the germline V gene. V was pared by 3 bases and J by 3 bases, with 10 bases between. The CDR3 extends over 13 amino acids. In DNA, the CDR3 is TGTGCCAGCAGCTCCCGCTCACACTACGAGCAGTACTTC. Protein product: CASSSRSHYEQYF.

The rearrangement joins TRBV27 to TRBJ2-1; 8 bases map to TRBD1. Looked up from germline, CDR1 is MNHEY and CDR2 is SMNVEV (reference sequence). The V and J ends lost 3 bases and 6 bases, in that order; junction bases with no gene match: 4. The CDR3 extends over 14 amino acids. CDR3 DNA sequence: TGTGCCAGCAGTTTCAAGACAGGGGTCAATGAGCAGTTCTTC. It codes for CASSFKTGVNEQFF.